The 16 T cell receptor beta chains listed next were all sequenced from one sample in a study of long-term antiretroviral therapy in people with HIV. Survey-level resolution applied to immunoSEQ assay v3.0. Libraries were prepared by immunoSEQ multiplex PCR; TCRdb keeps only in-frame clonotypes and omits some of them. The sample includes about 35,000 clones, about 94% of them seen just once. The material was unsorted PBMCs, obtained 4.1 years after starting antiretroviral therapy. The receptors come from a woman aged 50 to 60 with HIV.

The gene calls are TRBV6-1 and TRBJ2-7; tentatively, D is TRBD2 (5 bases). The CDR3 extends over 14 amino acids. Trimming removed 2 bases from V and 3 bases from J, with 11 bases in between. Germline-derived CDR1 and CDR2 are MNHNS and SASEGT. The CDR3 reads CASSEKVGNYEQYF. CDR3 coding DNA: TGTGCCAGCAGTGAAAAGGTCGGGAACTACGAGCAGTACTTC.

A word on this clone: A read error is likely, as this CDR3 ends without the conserved phenylalanine or tryptophan. This chain links TRBV7-9 with TRBJ1-2; possible D gene TRBD1, 6 bases. Trimming removed 5 bases from V and 4 bases from J, with 14 bases in between. The CDR3 contains 14 residues. Germline CDR1 SEHNR, CDR2 FQNEAQ (reference sequence). This CDR3 reads CASSTVDSFYGYTL. In nucleotides, the CDR3 is TGTGCCAGCAGCACAGTGGACAGCTTCTATGGCTACACCCTC.

The chain combines TRBV14 with TRBJ2-2; no clear D. The ends were cut back, 3 bases at V and 3 bases at J, with 11 bases in the middle. The germline gives CDR1 SGHDN, CDR2 FVKESK. The CDR3 extends over 15 amino acids. The DNA of the CDR3 is TGTGCCAGCAGCCATTCCGGGTTTTACACCGGGGAGCTGTTTTTT. This translates into CASSHSGFYTGELFF.

V is TRBV15 and J is TRBJ2-7; 10 bases are shared with TRBD2. The CDR3 is made up of 15 amino acids. V was pared by 3 bases and J by 8 bases, with 10 bases of the junction left unmatched. Germline V CDR1 and CDR2: LNHNV, YYDKDF (reference sequence). Here the CDR3 reads CATSSPSGGTSQQYF. Here the CDR3 DNA reads TGTGCCACCAGCAGCCCTAGCGGGGGAACTTCCCAGCAGTACTTC.

This sequence joins TRBV4-3 and TRBJ2-1; a possible D gene is TRBD1 (6 bases). Germline CDR1 LGHNA, CDR2 YSLEER. This CDR3 has 16 residues. V gave up 0 bases and J gave up 6 bases, with 15 bases separating them. The CDR3 DNA is TGCGCCAGCAGCCAAGATCGCGGATTCAGGGGCAATGAGCAGTTCTTC. Translating gives CASSQDRGFRGNEQFF.

In its sample, this clone was seen once. The V and J genes are TRBV6-5 and TRBJ2-3, with D uncertain. Germline-derived CDR1 and CDR2 are MNHEY and SVGAGI. The CDR3 covers 14 residues. The V end was cut by 0 bases, the J end by 4 bases, with 8 bases between. The CDR3 loop reads CASSYSGWADTQYF. The CDR3 DNA is TGTGCCAGCAGTTACTCAGGCTGGGCAGATACGCAGTATTTT.

The gene calls are TRBV5-5 and TRBJ1-2, with D perhaps TRBD1 (5 bases). CDR3 length equals 16 residues. The V end was cut by 0 bases, the J end by 7 bases, with 19 bases between. Germline V CDR1 and CDR2: SGHKS, YYEKEE (reference sequence). The CDR3 spells CASSLVTWQGKVGYTF. CDR3 nucleotide sequence: TGTGCCAGCAGCTTGGTAACGTGGCAGGGAAAAGTTGGCTACACCTTC. Full variable domain (missing parts from reference TRBV5-5 and TRBJ1-2): DAGVTQSPTHLIKTRGQQVTLRCSPISGHKSVSWYQQVLGQGPQFIFQYYEKEERGRGNFPDRFSARQFPNYSSELNVNALLLGDSALYLCASSLVTWQGKVGYTFGSGTRLTVV.

This sequence joins TRBV10-3 and TRBJ1-1; D gene uncertain. Per germline, CDR1 ENHRY and CDR2 SYGVKD. The CDR3 is made up of 15 amino acids. Trimming took 3 bases from V and 1 from J, leaving 12 bases between them. The CDR3 DNA follows: TGTGCCATCAGTGAAGGGCAGGTTTCGAACACTGAAGCTTTCTTT. Its translation: CAISEGQVSNTEAFF.

The genes are TRBV19 and TRBJ1-5; 7 bases line up with TRBD1. The V segment lost 11 bases and the J segment 0 bases; nucleotides outside the gene matches: 13. The CDR3 consists of 16 residues. Germline V gene data show CDR1 as LNHDA and CDR2 as SQIVND (reference sequence). Written as DNA, the CDR3 is TGTGCCCAGGGGGGCTCAGGGGCTATTAGCAATCAGCCCCAGCATTTT. It codes for CAQGGSGAISNQPQHF.

This clone came up once. The chain uses TRBV10-1 and TRBJ2-5; no clear D. Trimming removed 4 bases from V and 2 bases from J, with 5 bases in between. Germline CDR1 is WNHNN and CDR2 is SYGVQD (reference sequence). CDR3 length: 12 amino acids. This CDR3 reads CASSARQETQYF. CDR3 sequence (DNA): TGCGCCAGCAGTGCCCGGCAAGAGACCCAGTACTTC.

This clone was observed a handful of times. The chain combines TRBV18 with TRBJ2-1; D is tentatively TRBD1 or TRBD2 (5 bases each). Germline V gene data show CDR1 as KGHSH and CDR2 as LQKENI. The CDR3 loop spans 16 amino acids. The V and J ends lost 5 bases and 2 bases respectively, with 16 bases between them. As DNA, the CDR3 is TGTGCCAGCTCAGCCATTGATCAGGGACCCTACAATGAGCAGTTCTTC. Its protein is CASSAIDQGPYNEQFF.

The J gene is TRBJ1-2, the V gene TRBV7-9, with D possibly matching TRBD1 (6 bases). V was cut by 5 bases and J by 4 bases, with 14 bases left in between. Germline V gene data show CDR1 as SEHNR and CDR2 as FQNEAQ (reference sequence). The CDR3 totals 14 residues. The CDR3, as DNA: TGTGCCAGCAGCACAGTGGACAGCTTCTATGGCTACACCTTC. As protein: CASSTVDSFYGYTF.

The rearrangement joins TRBV6-1 to TRBJ2-3; D uncertain. The V end lost 3 bases, the J end lost 1 base, and 5 bases lay between the germline ends. The CDR3 sequence is 13 residues long. Per germline, CDR1 MNHNS and CDR2 SASEGT. Here the CDR3 DNA reads TGTGCCAGCAGTGACCAGGGCACAGATACGCAGTATTTT. Its translation is CASSDQGTDTQYF.

This chain uses TRBV30 with TRBJ1-6; D unresolved. Germline CDR1 is GTSNPN and CDR2 is SVGIG (reference sequence). V was cut by 0 bases and J by 11 bases, with 14 bases left in between. The CDR3 covers 14 residues. CDR3 region: CAWSVRGKAAPLHF. The CDR3 DNA is TGTGCCTGGAGTGTTCGCGGGAAAGCGGCACCCCTCCACTTT. The full variable domain, its missing parts supplied by reference TRBV30 and TRBJ1-6, is SQTIHQWPATLVQPVGSPLSLECTVEGTSNPNLYWYRQAAGRGLQLLFYSVGIGQISSEVPQNLSASRPQDRQFILSSKKLLLSDSGFYLCAWSVRGKAAPLHFGNGTRLTVT.

This clone was counted between two and nine times. V and J are TRBV4-1 and TRBJ1-3; 7 nucleotides agree with TRBD1. The V and J ends lost 5 bases and 2 bases, in that order; junction bases with no gene match: 3. Germline values: CDR1 MGHRA, CDR2 YSYEKL. This CDR3 has 14 residues. The CDR3 is CASSTRGPGNTIYF. CDR3 bases: TGCGCCAGCAGCACTAGGGGGCCTGGAAACACCATATATTTT.

V is TRBV11-1 and J is TRBJ1-1; D is possibly TRBD1 (5 bases). The CDR3 consists of 13 residues. In germline, CDR1 is SGHAT, CDR2 FQDESV (reference sequence). Trimming stripped 3 bases from V and 1 base from J, with 6 bases between. The CDR3 DNA sequence: TGTGCCAGCAGCTTCCAGGGGAACACTGAAGCTTTCTTT. Encoded protein: CASSFQGNTEAFF. Full variable domain (missing parts from reference TRBV11-1 and TRBJ1-1): EAEVAQSPRYKITEKSQAVAFWCDPISGHATLYWYRQILGQGPELLVQFQDESVVDDSQLPKDRFSAERLKGVDSTLKIQPAELGDSAMYLCASSFQGNTEAFFGQGTRLTVV.